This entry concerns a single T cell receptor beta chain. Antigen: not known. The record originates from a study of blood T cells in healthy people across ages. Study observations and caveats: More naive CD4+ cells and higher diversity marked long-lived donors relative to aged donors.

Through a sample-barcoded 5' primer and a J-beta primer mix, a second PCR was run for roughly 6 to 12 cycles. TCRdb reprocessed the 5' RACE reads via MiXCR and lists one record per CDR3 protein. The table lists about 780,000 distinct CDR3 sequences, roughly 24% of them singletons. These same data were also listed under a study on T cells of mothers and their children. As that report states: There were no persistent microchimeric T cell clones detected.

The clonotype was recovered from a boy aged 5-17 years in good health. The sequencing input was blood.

The CDR3 loop is CASSLTAFGAEAYEQYF. CDR3 coding DNA: TGTGCCAGCAGTTTAACCGCCTTCGGGGCGGAGGCCTACGAGCAGTACTTC. The rearrangement links TRBV12-3 or TRBV12-4 to TRBJ2-7; D could derive from TRBD1 or TRBD2 (5 bases each). Trimming stripped 2 bases from V and 2 bases from J, with 19 bases between. The CDR3 sequence is 17 residues long.